A selection of T cell receptor beta chains follows, all from one sample in a study of neurological immune-mediated disorders. TCRdb fed the 5' RACE reads into MiXCR, producing one record per CDR3 protein. In the table there are under 50,000 distinct CDR3 sequences, over 10% of which are singletons. Material for sequencing was PBMCs. The receptors shown here come from a male donor with HTLV-1-associated myelopathy (HAM/TSP). The CDR3 runs from the conserved cysteine through the conserved F or W. Each record gives: J gene, clone size, CDR3 length, V gene, CDR3 protein. Where a row states a size, it is once, few, many or the class of an expanded clone; other rows omit it.

J: TRBJ1-4; size: once; length: 15; V: TRBV5-1; CDR3: CASSLPGQGGEKLFF
J: TRBJ2-7; size: medium-sized; length: 13; V: TRBV20-1; CDR3: CSAFRTHSYEQYF
J: TRBJ2-1; size: .; length: 12; V: TRBV29-1; CDR3: CSVEKGGAEQFF
J: TRBJ1-2; size: many; length: 15; V: TRBV5-1; CDR3: CASSLGGLANYGYTF
J: TRBJ1-2; size: many; length: 15; V: TRBV5-6; CDR3: CASSLGPQTNYGYTF
J: TRBJ2-2; size: many; length: 15; V: TRBV6-5; CDR3: CASKGSGGLAGELFF
J: TRBJ2-3; size: many; length: 14; V: TRBV5-1; CDR3: CASSWGTGSDTQYF
J: TRBJ1-4; size: many; length: 13; V: TRBV29-1; CDR3: CSIRQSTNEKLFF
J: TRBJ2-1; size: .; length: 16; V: TRBV5-6; CDR3: CASSFDRGGIYNEQFF
J: TRBJ2-2; size: medium-sized; length: 13; V: TRBV7-2; CDR3: CASLMANTGELFF
J: TRBJ1-3; size: many; length: 17; V: TRBV14; CDR3: CASSRFRQAESGNTIYF
J: TRBJ1-2; size: medium-sized; length: 14; V: TRBV7-9; CDR3: CASSPNDRGAGYTF
J: TRBJ1-2; size: many; length: 12; V: TRBV29-1; CDR3: CSVKTANYGYTF
J: TRBJ1-2; size: many; length: 13; V: TRBV28; CDR3: CASSLGTDYGYTF
J: TRBJ2-5; size: .; length: 10; V: TRBV20-1; CDR3: CSANPETQYF
J: TRBJ2-1; size: .; length: 13; V: TRBV14; CDR3: CASSLTFYNEQFF
J: TRBJ2-2; size: many; length: 15; V: TRBV5-5; CDR3: CASSLMPGVSGELFF
J: TRBJ1-3; size: many; length: 15; V: TRBV7-6; CDR3: CASSSNRDPGNTIYF
J: TRBJ2-7; size: once; length: 13; V: TRBV20-1; CDR3: CSAKQGAWYEQYF
J: TRBJ2-1; size: many; length: 13; V: TRBV7-2; CDR3: CASSLPFYNEQFF
J: TRBJ1-5; size: many; length: 15; V: TRBV5-1; CDR3: CASSSRTGDNQPQHF
J: TRBJ2-3; size: many; length: 14; V: TRBV15; CDR3: CAIQGSLSTDTQYF
J: TRBJ1-5; size: many; length: 15; V: TRBV9; CDR3: CASRPGDTSRQPQHF
J: TRBJ1-4; size: many; length: 13; V: TRBV19; CDR3: CASNRVGDEKLFF
J: TRBJ1-2; size: .; length: 11; V: TRBV11-2; CDR3: CASNPGVGYTF
J: TRBJ1-3; size: many; length: 15; V: TRBV25-1; CDR3: CASSDPRGSGNTIYF
J: TRBJ1-6; size: many; length: 14; V: TRBV20-1; CDR3: CSASSLVGASPLHF
J: TRBJ2-5; size: many; length: 13; V: TRBV2; CDR3: CASSEGFEETQYF
J: TRBJ1-6; size: many; length: 15; V: TRBV7-8; CDR3: CASSLAGTDNSPLHF
J: TRBJ1-5; size: many; length: 16; V: TRBV7-8; CDR3: CASSLGQGVGNQPQHF
J: TRBJ2-7; size: many; length: 13; V: TRBV5-1; CDR3: CASGAEETYEQYF
J: TRBJ2-3; size: many; length: 16; V: TRBV5-1; CDR3: CASSLGLAGGADTQYF
J: TRBJ2-5; size: many; length: 16; V: TRBV11-2; CDR3: CASSLGNSGGAETQYF
J: TRBJ2-3; size: many; length: 14; V: TRBV7-2; CDR3: CASSLAGSTDTQYF
J: TRBJ1-5; size: many; length: 15; V: TRBV5-6; CDR3: CASSYTGGAGQPQHF
J: TRBJ2-1; size: many; length: 15; V: TRBV7-7; CDR3: CASSLERGGINEQFF
J: TRBJ2-7; size: .; length: 15; V: TRBV29-1; CDR3: CSGYEGQGTSYEQYF
J: TRBJ2-1; size: many; length: 17; V: TRBV5-6; CDR3: CASSQEGLAEYYNEQFF
J: TRBJ1-5; size: many; length: 13; V: TRBV19; CDR3: CASSIPGTQPQHF
J: TRBJ1-2; size: many; length: 13; V: TRBV29-1; CDR3: CSVMTGTDYGYTF
J: TRBJ2-5; size: few; length: 12; V: TRBV5-1; CDR3: CASTVDEETQYF